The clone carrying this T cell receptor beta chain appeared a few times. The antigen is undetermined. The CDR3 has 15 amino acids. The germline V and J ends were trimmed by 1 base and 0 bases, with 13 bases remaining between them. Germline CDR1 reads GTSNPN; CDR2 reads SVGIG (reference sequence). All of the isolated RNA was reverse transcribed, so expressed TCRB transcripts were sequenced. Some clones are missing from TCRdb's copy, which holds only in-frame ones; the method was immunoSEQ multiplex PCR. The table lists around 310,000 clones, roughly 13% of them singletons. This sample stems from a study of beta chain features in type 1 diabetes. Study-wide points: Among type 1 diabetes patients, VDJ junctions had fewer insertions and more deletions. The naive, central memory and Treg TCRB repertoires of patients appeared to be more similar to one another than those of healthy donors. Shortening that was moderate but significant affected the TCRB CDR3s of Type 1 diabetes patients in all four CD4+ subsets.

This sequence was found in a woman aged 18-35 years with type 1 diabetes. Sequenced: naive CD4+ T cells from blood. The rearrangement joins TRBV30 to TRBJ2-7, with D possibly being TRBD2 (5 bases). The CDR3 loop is CAWSGGSAGSYEQYF. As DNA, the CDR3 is TGTGCCTGGAGTGGCGGCAGTGCGGGCTCCTACGAGCAGTACTTC.